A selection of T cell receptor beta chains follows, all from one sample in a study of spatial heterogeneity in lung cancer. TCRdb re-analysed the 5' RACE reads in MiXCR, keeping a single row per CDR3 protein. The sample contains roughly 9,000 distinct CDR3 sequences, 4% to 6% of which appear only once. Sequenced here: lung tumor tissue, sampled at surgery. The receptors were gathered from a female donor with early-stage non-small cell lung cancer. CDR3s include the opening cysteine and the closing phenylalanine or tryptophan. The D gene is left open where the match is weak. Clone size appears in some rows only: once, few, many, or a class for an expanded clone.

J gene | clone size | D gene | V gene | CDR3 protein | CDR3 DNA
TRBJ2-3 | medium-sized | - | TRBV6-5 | CASSLLGNTDTQYF | TGTGCCAGCAGTTTGCTAGGAAACACAGATACGCAGTATTTT
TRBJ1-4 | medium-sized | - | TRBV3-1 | CASSPALGKAQKLFF | TGTGCCAGCAGCCCTGCACTGGGGAAGGCGCAAAAACTGTTTTTT
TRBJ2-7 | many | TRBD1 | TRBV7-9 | CASSLGTGQEQYF | TGTGCCAGCAGCTTAGGGACAGGGCAGGAGCAGTACTTC
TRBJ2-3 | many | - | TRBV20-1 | CSATPVVERATDTQYF | TGCAGTGCTACCCCAGTAGTCGAAAGGGCCACAGATACGCAGTATTTT
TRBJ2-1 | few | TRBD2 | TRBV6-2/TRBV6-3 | CASSYSTSGKGEQFF | TGTGCCAGCAGTTACTCGACTAGCGGGAAGGGTGAGCAGTTCTTC
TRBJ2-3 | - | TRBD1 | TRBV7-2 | CASSKGQSTDTQYF | TGTGCCAGCAGCAAGGGACAGAGCACAGATACGCAGTATTTT
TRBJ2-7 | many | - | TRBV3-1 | CASSSSYEQYF | TGTGCCAGCAGCTCCTCCTACGAGCAGTACTTC
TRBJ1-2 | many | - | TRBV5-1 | CASSVDSPNYGYTF | TGCGCCAGCAGCGTGGACAGCCCTAACTATGGCTACACCTTC
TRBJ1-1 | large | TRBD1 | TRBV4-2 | CASSQDRDREAFF | TGTGCCAGCAGCCAAGATAGGGACAGGGAGGCTTTCTTT
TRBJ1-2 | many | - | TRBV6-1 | CASSRGDNYGYTF | TGTGCCAGCAGTCGGGGGGATAACTATGGCTACACCTTC
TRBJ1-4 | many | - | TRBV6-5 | CASSYGGAGNEKLFF | TGTGCCAGCAGTTACGGGGGGGCCGGTAATGAAAAACTGTTTTTT
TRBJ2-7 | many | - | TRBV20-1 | CSASSPRRSSYEQYF | TGCAGTGCTAGTTCCCCTCGGAGGAGCTCCTACGAGCAGTACTTC
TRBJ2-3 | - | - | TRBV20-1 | CSAYGPLEGRSTDTQYF | TGCAGTGCTTATGGGCCCTTGGAGGGACGGAGCACAGATACGCAGTATTTT
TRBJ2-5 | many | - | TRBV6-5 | CASSYYGGRETQYF | TGTGCCAGCAGTTACTATGGGGGCCGGGAGACCCAGTACTTC
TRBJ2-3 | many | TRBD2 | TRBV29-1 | CSAPSGGTDTQYF | TGCAGCGCCCCAAGCGGGGGCACAGATACGCAGTATTTT
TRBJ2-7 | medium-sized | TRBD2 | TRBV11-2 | CASTPASGYEQYF | TGTGCCAGCACCCCGGCTAGCGGCTACGAGCAGTACTTC
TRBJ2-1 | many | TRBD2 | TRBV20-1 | CSARDSALAGNEQFF | TGCAGTGCTAGAGATAGCGCACTAGCGGGGAATGAGCAGTTCTTC
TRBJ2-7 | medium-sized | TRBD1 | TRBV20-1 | CSAPMTGGEAYEQYF | TGCAGTGCTCCAATGACAGGGGGAGAAGCCTACGAGCAGTACTTC
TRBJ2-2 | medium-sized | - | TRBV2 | CASSEVTVFNGELFF | TGTGCCAGCAGTGAGGTGACAGTGTTCAACGGGGAGCTGTTTTTT
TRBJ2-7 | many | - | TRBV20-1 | CSARDIPGREQYF | TGCAGTGCTAGAGACATCCCAGGGCGCGAGCAGTACTTC
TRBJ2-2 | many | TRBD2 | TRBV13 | CASSLEALAEMNTGELFF | TGTGCCAGCAGCTTAGAGGCACTAGCGGAGATGAACACCGGGGAGCTGTTTTTT
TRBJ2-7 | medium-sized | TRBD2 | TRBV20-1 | CSATRTSGFYEQYF | TGCAGTGCTACACGGACTAGCGGCTTCTACGAGCAGTACTTC
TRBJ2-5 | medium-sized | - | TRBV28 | CASSSIETQYF | TGTGCCAGCAGCTCAATCGAGACCCAGTACTTC
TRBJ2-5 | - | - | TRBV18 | CASSPRSADETQYF | TGTGCCAGCTCACCCCGGTCCGCGGATGAGACCCAGTACTTC
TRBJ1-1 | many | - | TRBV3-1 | CASSQDGVGTEAFF | TGTGCCAGCAGCCAAGACGGGGTGGGCACTGAAGCTTTCTTT
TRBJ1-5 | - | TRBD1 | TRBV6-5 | CASGASGGSNQPQHF | TGTGCCAGCGGAGCTTCAGGGGGTAGCAATCAGCCCCAGCATTTT
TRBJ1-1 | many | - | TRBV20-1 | CSGGLNTEAFF | TGCAGTGGGGGGCTGAACACTGAAGCTTTCTTT
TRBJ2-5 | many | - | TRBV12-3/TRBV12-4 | CASSLYGETQYF | TGTGCCAGTAGTTTGTACGGGGAGACCCAGTACTTC
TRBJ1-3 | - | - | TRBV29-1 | CSVEGNLKGGGGNTIYF | TGCAGCGTTGAAGGCAACCTAAAGGGAGGGGGTGGAAACACCATATATTTT
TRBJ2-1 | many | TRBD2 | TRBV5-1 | CASSQGLAADDYNEQFF | TGCGCCAGCAGCCAGGGACTAGCGGCAGATGACTACAATGAGCAGTTCTTC
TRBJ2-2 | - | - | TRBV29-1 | CSALGTAKGELFF | TGCAGCGCCCTAGGGACCGCGAAAGGGGAGCTGTTTTTT